The 30 T cell receptor beta chains below come from one sample, sequenced in a study of T-cell reconstitution after alpha-beta-depleted transplantation in children. Unique molecular identifiers were incorporated when the TCRbeta library was constructed. One entry per CDR3 protein results from TCRdb running MiXCR on the PCR reads. The sample includes under 300,000 distinct CDR3 sequences, more than 9% of them seen just once. Material: peripheral blood, obtained 180 days after TCRalphabeta/CD19-depleted stem cell transplant. These receptor sequences come from a male patient between 2 and 9 years old who had a stem cell transplant for chronic granulomatous disease, so the T cells may come from the graft donor.

Many counts were recorded for this clonotype. The V call is TRBV27, the J call TRBJ2-1; D remains ambiguous. Deletions cut 2 bases from V and 0 bases from J, with 11 bases between. The CDR3 runs to 16 residues. Germline CDR1 reads MNHEY; CDR2 reads SMNVEV (reference sequence). The CDR3 protein is CASSLKGLSSYNEQFF. CDR3 nucleotides: TGTGCCAGCAGTTTAAAGGGCTTGAGCTCCTACAATGAGCAGTTCTTC.

This clonotype has ten or more counts. V gene TRBV7-8 combines with J gene TRBJ1-2; unclear D gene. The CDR3 extends over 17 amino acids. Trimming removed 4 bases from V and 7 bases from J, with 25 bases in between. CDR1 is SGHVS and CDR2 is FQNEAQ in the germline V gene. Written as DNA, the CDR3 is TGTGCCAGCAGCTCGCACGGACCGGGCCAGGAGGCGGTTGGCTACACCTTC. Protein sequence: CASSSHGPGQEAVGYTF.

In its sample, this clonotype was seen many times. The rearrangement joins TRBV7-9 to TRBJ1-5; no firm D call. Germline loops: CDR1 SEHNR, CDR2 FQNEAQ (reference sequence). This CDR3 has 15 residues. V was shortened by 1 base and J by 6 bases, with 13 bases between the two germline ends. In DNA, the CDR3 is TGTGCCAGCAGCTTAGGCCCAGGAACTCGTCAGCCCCAGCATTTT. This sequence encodes CASSLGPGTRQPQHF.

The V and J genes are TRBV6-4 and TRBJ2-2; 7 nucleotides align to TRBD2. Germline CDR1 and CDR2: MRHNA and SNTAGT. CDR3 size: 16 residues. With V trimmed by 1 base and J by 5 bases, 7 bases remained unmatched. The CDR3 DNA follows: TGTGCCAGCAGTGACTGGGCGGGAGAAGTGACCGGGGAGCTGTTTTTT. As protein: CASSDWAGEVTGELFF.

The chain couples TRBV5-1 to TRBJ1-1, with 7 bases lining up with TRBD1. J gave up 0 bases and V 7 bases, and 12 bases lay outside the gene matches. The germline V gene has CDR1 SGHRS and CDR2 YFSETQ. This CDR3 spans 16 amino acids. Here the CDR3 DNA reads TGCGCCAGCGGCTACAGGACAGGTGGCATGAACACTGAAGCTTTCTTT. Protein: CASGYRTGGMNTEAFF.

Ten or more counts support this clonotype. V and J are TRBV20-1 and TRBJ2-3; 9 positions agree with TRBD1. Germline V lookup: CDR1 DFQATT, CDR2 SNEGSKA (reference sequence). CDR3 length: 15 residues. V shed 7 bases and J 6 bases; nucleotides not matched to a gene: 14. The CDR3 region has the DNA TGCAGTGTGTGGGAGGGGACAGGGCAGCGGGATACGCAGTATTTT. Translation gives CSVWEGTGQRDTQYF.

In its sample, this clonotype was seen many times. The V call is TRBV5-1, the J call TRBJ2-5; 8 bases are a match to TRBD1. V was clipped by 4 bases and J by 4 bases; unmatched bases: 3. Germline V gene lookup returns CDR1 SGHRS and CDR2 YFSETQ. CDR3 length: 13 amino acids. The CDR3 DNA reads as TGCGCCAGCAGCGACGACAGGGGAGAGACCCAGTACTTC. Its protein product is CASSDDRGETQYF.

This rearrangement joins TRBV10-3 to TRBJ2-7; 11 nucleotides align to TRBD2. This CDR3 has 15 residues. Germline V gene data show CDR1 as ENHRY and CDR2 as SYGVKD. After removal of 2 bases from V and 0 bases from J, the junction contained 0 bases not matched to a gene. CDR3 loop: CAISETSGSSYEQYF. The DNA of the CDR3 is TGTGCCATCAGTGAGACTAGCGGGAGCTCCTACGAGCAGTACTTC.

This clonotype was counted ten times or more. The V call is TRBV10-3, the J call TRBJ2-1; 12 bases are a match to TRBD2. V gave up 4 bases and J gave up 9 bases; unmatched junction bases: 1. The germline V gene has CDR1 ENHRY and CDR2 SYGVKD. The CDR3 has 13 residues. This chain's CDR3 is CAISGLAGVEQFF. CDR3 coding DNA: TGTGCCATCAGTGGACTAGCGGGAGTTGAGCAGTTCTTC.

This clonotype occurred many times. The gene calls are TRBV7-2 and TRBJ2-3; D call uncertain. The V gene's germline CDR1 is SGHTA and CDR2 FQGNSA. The CDR3 sequence is 14 residues long. Trimming cost V 5 bases and J 4 bases, with 13 bases left between them. As DNA, the CDR3 is TGTGCCAGCAGCATCGAGGCAAATTCAGATACGCAGTATTTT. Amino acid sequence: CASSIEANSDTQYF.

This clonotype was seen repeatedly, ten times or more. V usage is TRBV29-1 and J usage is TRBJ2-5; D call uncertain. The germline V gene encodes CDR1 SQVTM and CDR2 ANQGSEA. Trimming removed 0 bases at V and 7 bases at J, with 0 bases between. This CDR3 region has 9 residues. CDR3 region: CSVEETQYF. CDR3 nucleotide sequence: TGCAGCGTTGAAGAGACCCAGTACTTC.

This clonotype was observed many times. The rearrangement joins TRBV7-2 to TRBJ2-2; D is unresolved. Germline CDR1 is SGHTA and CDR2 is FQGNSA. V lost 1 base and J 2 bases, leaving 8 bases between the germline ends. The CDR3 runs to 15 residues. This chain's CDR3 is CASSLDMGNTGELFF. For the CDR3, the DNA is TGTGCCAGCAGCTTAGATATGGGAAACACCGGGGAGCTGTTTTTT.

There are many counts of this clonotype. The V and J genes are TRBV5-1 and TRBJ2-7, with 13 bases that match TRBD2. Germline CDR1 is SGHRS and CDR2 is YFSETQ. The CDR3 has 17 residues. Trimming cost V 1 base and J 5 bases; bases outside gene matches: 9. Written as DNA, the CDR3 is TGCGCCAGCAGCTTGCGGACTAGCGGGAGCATTAACGACGAGCAGTACTTC. Protein product: CASSLRTSGSINDEQYF.

A few counts support this clonotype. This chain links TRBV5-1 with TRBJ2-3; D is unclear. V lost 4 bases and J 0 bases, leaving 12 bases between the germline ends. The CDR3 length is 15 residues. From germline, CDR1 is SGHRS and CDR2 YFSETQ. The CDR3 loop reads CASSQQLPSTDTQYF. The CDR3 DNA is TGCGCCAGCAGCCAGCAGCTCCCCAGCACAGATACGCAGTATTTT.

This clonotype was counted many times. This chain uses TRBV6-5 with TRBJ1-2; 7 bases are shared with TRBD1. V shed 2 bases, J shed 8 bases, and the junction held 11 bases outside the gene matches. In germline, CDR1 is MNHEY, CDR2 SVGAGI. The length of the CDR3 is 15 residues. CDR3 in DNA: TGTGCCAGCAGTTACCTACGACAGGGCCAAAGGGGCTACACCTTC. Amino acid sequence: CASSYLRQGQRGYTF.

There are many counts of this clonotype. This chain connects TRBV20-1 to TRBJ2-5; 7 bases match TRBD1. J lost 1 base, V lost 2 bases, and 13 bases had no gene match. The CDR3 is 17 residues long. Germline V CDR1 and CDR2: DFQATT, SNEGSKA (reference sequence). The CDR3 sequence: CSARIPWGQRLQETQYF. As DNA, the CDR3 is TGCAGTGCTAGAATACCCTGGGGACAGCGTCTCCAAGAGACCCAGTACTTC.

This clonotype has a count of ten or more. This rearrangement joins TRBV29-1 to TRBJ1-2, with D possibly TRBD1 on 5 matching bases. Germline V lookup: CDR1 SQVTM, CDR2 ANQGSEA. V dropped 6 bases and J dropped 4 bases, with 18 bases sitting between them. The CDR3 contains 14 residues. CDR3 nucleotide sequence: TGCAGCGTAGAACAGGAGCCTTTTGGCTATGGCTACACCTTC. As protein: CSVEQEPFGYGYTF. The complete variable domain, with remaining parts taken from reference TRBV29-1 and TRBJ1-2, reads SAVISQKPSRDICQRGTSLTIQCQVDSQVTMMFWYRQQPGQSLTLIATANQGSEATYESGFVIDKFPISRPNLTFSTLTVSNMSPEDSSIYLCSVEQEPFGYGYTFGSGTRLTVV.

This clonotype turned up a few times. Here the CDR3 reads CASSYSIGSSGSYQYF. CDR3 in DNA: TGTGCCAGCAGTTACTCGATAGGGTCTAGCGGGAGTTACCAGTACTTC. The rearrangement uses TRBV6-5 and TRBJ2-5, with 10 bases fitting TRBD2. The trim removed 0 bases at V and 10 bases at J, leaving 11 bases unmatched. The CDR3 has 16 amino acids. Germline loops: CDR1 MNHEY, CDR2 SVGAGI.

This clonotype was recorded many times. The V call is TRBV12-3 or TRBV12-4, the J call TRBJ2-3; TRBD1 matches 10 bases. Unmatched junction bases numbered 7, after V lost 4 bases and J lost 6 bases. The CDR3 runs to 15 residues. CDR3 sequence reads: CASSSRTGGVDTQYF. DNA of the CDR3: TGTGCCAGCAGTTCCCGGACAGGGGGGGTGGATACGCAGTATTTT.

This sequence joins TRBV6-5 and TRBJ2-7; the D gene is possibly TRBD1 (6 bases). Germline V gene lookup returns CDR1 MNHEY and CDR2 SVGAGI. With 0 bases removed from V and 3 bases from J, the gap between germline ends came to 15 bases. This CDR3 has 16 residues. The CDR3 region has the DNA TGTGCCAGCAGTTACTCGGTCCGTCAGGGGAACTACGAGCAGTACTTC. It codes for CASSYSVRQGNYEQYF.

This clonotype has at least ten counts. The chain's CDR3 is CSATGTTNTGELFF. DNA of the CDR3: TGCAGTGCAACCGGGACCACCAACACCGGGGAGCTGTTTTTT. The genes are TRBV20-1 and TRBJ2-2; possibly TRBD1 or TRBD2 for D (5 bases each). The germline CDR1 and CDR2 sequences are DFQATT and SNEGSKA (reference sequence). V lost 6 bases, J lost 2 bases, and 13 bases lay in between. The CDR3 is 14 amino acids.

In its sample, this clonotype was seen many times. The chain is built from TRBV20-1 and TRBJ2-5, with D perhaps TRBD2 (5 bases). CDR1 DFQATT and CDR2 SNEGSKA come from the germline V gene (reference sequence). V dropped 5 bases and J dropped 2 bases, with 9 bases sitting between them. The CDR3 contains 12 residues. CDR3 protein: CSAGPGQETQYF. CDR3 coding DNA: TGCAGTGCTGGCCCGGGACAAGAGACCCAGTACTTC.

Comments on this clonotype: Compared with germline, one end of the junction differs, possibly owing to a read error. The V call is TRBV20-1, the J call TRBJ2-7; 10 positions match TRBD2. This CDR3 comprises 15 residues. From germline, CDR1 is DFQATT and CDR2 SNEGSKA (reference sequence). The CDR3 spells CCAPRTSGIRYEQYF. As DNA, the CDR3 is TGCTGTGCTCCACGGACTAGCGGAATAAGGTACGAGCAGTACTTC.

To note about this clonotype: A read error may explain this, as a much larger clone is one base away. This chain joins TRBV10-3 and TRBJ2-7; 8 bases match TRBD1. Per germline, CDR1 ENHRY and CDR2 SYGVKD. The CDR3 covers 14 residues. The CDR3 DNA follows: TGTGCCATCAGTGGTAAGGACAGGGACCACGAGCCGTACTTC. Amino acids: CAISGKDRDHEPYF.

This clonotype has a count of ten or more. The rearrangement joins TRBV29-1 to TRBJ1-1; no firm D call. Germline V gives CDR1 SQVTM, CDR2 ANQGSEA. The V gene lost 3 bases and the J gene lost 8 bases, with 7 bases spanning the gap. The CDR3 has 10 amino acids. CDR3 region: CSVERTEAFF. The CDR3 DNA reads TGCAGCGTTGAGCGGACCGAAGCTTTCTTT. Full variable domain (outside the CDR3, taken from reference TRBV29-1 and TRBJ1-1): SAVISQKPSRDICQRGTSLTIQCQVDSQVTMMFWYRQQPGQSLTLIATANQGSEATYESGFVIDKFPISRPNLTFSTLTVSNMSPEDSSIYLCSVERTEAFFGQGTRLTVV.

This clonotype was seen many times. The chain carries TRBV6-5 and TRBJ2-1; unclear D gene. The V and J ends lost 8 bases and 11 bases respectively, with 4 bases between them. This CDR3 has 8 amino acids. Germline CDR1 MNHEY, CDR2 SVGAGI. CDR3 in DNA: TGTGCCAGCCCACAGCAGTTCTTC. Protein sequence: CASPQQFF.

This clonotype was picked up many times. The gene calls are TRBV20-1 and TRBJ2-2, with D possibly being TRBD2 (5 bases). The CDR3 has 12 residues. V was pared by 2 bases and J by 10 bases, with 11 bases between. Per the germline V gene, CDR1 is DFQATT and CDR2 is SNEGSKA (reference sequence). The CDR3 sequence: CSARSWEMELFF. In DNA, the CDR3 is TGCAGTGCTAGATCCTGGGAGATGGAGCTGTTTTTT.

This clonotype has ten or more counts. This chain links TRBV11-2 with TRBJ2-7; D unresolved. Germline values: CDR1 SGHAT, CDR2 FQNNGV. The V gene lost 5 bases and the J gene lost 3 bases, with 8 bases spanning the gap. The CDR3 totals 12 residues. The CDR3 DNA follows: TGTGCCAGCAGCCCCCTAGGCTACGAGCAGTACTTC. This sequence encodes CASSPLGYEQYF.

This clonotype was observed many times. The chain combines TRBV30 with TRBJ2-5; TRBD1 or TRBD2 may be the D gene (5 bases each). The CDR3 covers 17 residues. Trimming took off 4 bases at V and 9 bases at J, with 30 bases between the two ends. The germline CDR1 and CDR2 sequences are GTSNPN and SVGIG (reference sequence). The DNA of the CDR3 is TGTGCCTGGACCACCCCCGAAGTCGGCAGGGTGGGGGTGGCCCAGTACTTC. Protein sequence: CAWTTPEVGRVGVAQYF.

This clonotype occurred many times. The rearrangement links TRBV12-3 or TRBV12-4 to TRBJ2-1; tentative D call: TRBD1 (6 bases). This CDR3 contains 12 residues. Deletions cut 2 bases from V and 8 bases from J, with 7 bases between. The CDR3 sequence: CASSLQGYEQFF. The CDR3 DNA sequence: TGTGCCAGCAGTTTACAGGGGTATGAGCAGTTCTTC.